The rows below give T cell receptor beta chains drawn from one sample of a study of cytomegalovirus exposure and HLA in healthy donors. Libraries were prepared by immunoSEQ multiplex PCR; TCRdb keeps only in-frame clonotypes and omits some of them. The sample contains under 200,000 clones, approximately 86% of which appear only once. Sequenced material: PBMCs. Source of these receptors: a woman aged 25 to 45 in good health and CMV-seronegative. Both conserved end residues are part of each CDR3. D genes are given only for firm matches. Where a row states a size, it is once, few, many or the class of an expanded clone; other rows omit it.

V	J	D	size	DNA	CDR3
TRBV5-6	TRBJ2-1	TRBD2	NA	TGTGCCAGCAGCTTTTCACTAGCGGGGGACGAGCAGTTCTTC	CASSFSLAGDEQFF
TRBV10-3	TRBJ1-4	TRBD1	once	TGTGCCATCAGTGAGGGGACAGGGAGTATTGAAAAACTGTTTTTT	CAISEGTGSIEKLFF
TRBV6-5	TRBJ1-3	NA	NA	TGTGCCAGCACCAGGGGTGACACCATATATTTT	CASTRGDTIYF
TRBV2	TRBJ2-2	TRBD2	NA	TGTGCCAGCTCGGGGAGGCGGGGGGGGATCGCGAACACCGGGGAGCTGTTTTTT	CASSGRRGGIANTGELFF
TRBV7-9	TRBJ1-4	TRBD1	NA	TGTGCCAGCAGCCGGGACAGACTCGTTAATGAAAAACTGTTTTTT	CASSRDRLVNEKLFF
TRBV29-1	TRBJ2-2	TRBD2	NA	TGCAGCGTTGAAGCCGTAAAGGGACTAGGGAACACCGGGGAGCTGTTTTTT	CSVEAVKGLGNTGELFF
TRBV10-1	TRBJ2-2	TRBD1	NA	TGCGCCAGCAGTGAGTCACAACTGGGACAGCCTACGAACACCGGGGAGCTGTTTTTT	CASSESQLGQPTNTGELFF
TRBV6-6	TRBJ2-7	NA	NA	TGTGCCAGCAGTTACCTGAGCCGAGATGGCGAGCAGTACTTC	CASSYLSRDGEQYF
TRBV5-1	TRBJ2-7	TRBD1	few	TGCGCCAGCAGCCCTGGACAGGGGCAGAGCTCCTACGAGCAGTACTTC	CASSPGQGQSSYEQYF
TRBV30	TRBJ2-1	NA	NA	TGTGCCTACCCGGTTAGCGGAATCTCTTACTCCTACAATGAGCAGTTCTTC	CAYPVSGISYSYNEQFF
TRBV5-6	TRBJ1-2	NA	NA	TGTGCCAGCAGTTCCGGGACTTACTGGGGCTACACCTTC	CASSSGTYWGYTF
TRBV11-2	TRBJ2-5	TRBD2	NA	TGTGCCAGCAGCTTAGGGACTAGCACAGGGACCCAGTACTTC	CASSLGTSTGTQYF
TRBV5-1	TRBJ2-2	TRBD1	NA	TGCGCCAGCAGCGCTGGACAGGGCACCGGGGAGCTGTTTTTT	CASSAGQGTGELFF
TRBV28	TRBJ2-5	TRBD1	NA	TGTGCCAGCCAGGGGGCAGACCAAGAGACCCAGTACTTC	CASQGADQETQYF
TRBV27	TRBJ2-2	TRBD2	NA	TGTGCCAGCAGTTCCGGCCCTTTTAGGTCTAGCGGGGGCACCGGGGAGCTGTTTTTT	CASSSGPFRSSGGTGELFF
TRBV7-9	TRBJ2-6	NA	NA	TGTGCCAGCAGCTTCGGGGGTATGAACGTCCTGACTTTC	CASSFGGMNVLTF
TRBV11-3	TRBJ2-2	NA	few	TGTGCCAGCAGTATAACGAGGGGGGGGACCGGGGAGCTGTTTTTT	CASSITRGGTGELFF
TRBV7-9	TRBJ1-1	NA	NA	TGTGCCAGCAGCGCACAGCCGAACACTGAAGCTTTCTTT	CASSAQPNTEAFF
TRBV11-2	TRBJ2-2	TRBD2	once	TGTGCCAGCAGCAGAGCGGGAAGCACCGGGGAGCTGTTTTTT	CASSRAGSTGELFF
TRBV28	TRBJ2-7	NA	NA	TGTGCCAGCAGTTCCCCCGGGGGACACGAGCAGTACTTC	CASSSPGGHEQYF
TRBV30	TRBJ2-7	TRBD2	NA	TGTGCCTGGGGGGTCGGGCTAGCGGGGGGTTACGAGCAGTACTTC	CAWGVGLAGGYEQYF
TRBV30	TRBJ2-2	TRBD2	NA	TGTGCCTGGAGGGGGGGGAGGAACACCGGGGAGCTGTTTTTT	CAWRGGRNTGELFF
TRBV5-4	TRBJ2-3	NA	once	TGTGCCAGCAGCTTCCTTGGAGCCGCAGATACGCAGTATTTT	CASSFLGAADTQYF
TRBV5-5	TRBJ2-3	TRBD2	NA	TGTGCCAGCAGCCCTAGGACTAGCGGGGGGGTAACAGATACGCAGTATTTT	CASSPRTSGGVTDTQYF
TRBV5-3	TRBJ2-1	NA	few	TGTGCCAGAAGCGGACCGGGACACACCTACAATGAGCAGTTCTTC	CARSGPGHTYNEQFF
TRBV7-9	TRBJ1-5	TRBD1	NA	TGTGCCAGCAGCCCATCACAGGGGGCGGGCAATCAGCCCCAGCATTTT	CASSPSQGAGNQPQHF
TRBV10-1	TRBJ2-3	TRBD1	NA	TGCGCCACCGCCCCAGGGGGTAGCAGAGATACGCAGTATTTT	CATAPGGSRDTQYF
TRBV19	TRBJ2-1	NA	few	TGTGCCACCGCATTCGGCCGAGCGAATGAGCAGTTCTTC	CATAFGRANEQFF
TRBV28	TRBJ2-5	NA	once	TGTGCCAGCAGTCCCGGACAGACCCCGTACCAAGAGACCCAGTACTTC	CASSPGQTPYQETQYF
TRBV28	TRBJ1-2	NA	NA	TGTGCCAGCAGTTTGAATCAGTATGGCTACACCTTC	CASSLNQYGYTF
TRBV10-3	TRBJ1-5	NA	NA	TGTGCCATCAGTTTCAACCTAGAACAGCCCCAGCATTTT	CAISFNLEQPQHF
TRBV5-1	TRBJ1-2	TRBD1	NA	TGCGCCAGCAGCTCAAGGGACAGGGGAGACTATGGCTACACCTTC	CASSSRDRGDYGYTF
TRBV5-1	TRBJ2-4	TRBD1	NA	TGCGCCAGCAGCACCCGACAGGGGAACATTCAGTACTTC	CASSTRQGNIQYF
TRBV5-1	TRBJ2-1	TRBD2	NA	TGCGCCAGCAGCCCTGGAGCGTCTAGCGGGAGACGGTTTAGTTGGAATGAGCAGTTCTTC	CASSPGASSGRRFSWNEQFF
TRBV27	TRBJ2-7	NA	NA	TGTGCCAGCAGTTTTGGACAGTACTACGAGCAGTACTTC	CASSFGQYYEQYF
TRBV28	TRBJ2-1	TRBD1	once	TGTGCCAGCAGTCACACCCGACAGGGGTCTGAGCAGTTCTTC	CASSHTRQGSEQFF
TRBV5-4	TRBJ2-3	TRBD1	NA	TGTGCCAGCAGCCCGGACAGGGCCACAGATACGCAGTATTTT	CASSPDRATDTQYF
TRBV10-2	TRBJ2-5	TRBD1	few	TGCGCCAGCAGTGACCCGACAGGGGAGGAGGAGACCCAGTACTTC	CASSDPTGEEETQYF
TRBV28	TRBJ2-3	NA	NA	TGTGCCAGCCACTCGGGGGACGCGACAGATACGCAGTATTTT	CASHSGDATDTQYF
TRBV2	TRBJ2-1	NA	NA	TGTGCCAGCAATAGACTAGTTCGAAATGAGCAGTTCTTC	CASNRLVRNEQFF
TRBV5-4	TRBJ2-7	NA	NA	TGTGCCGTGCCGGGGGAGAACCCCTACGAGCAGTACTTC	CAVPGENPYEQYF
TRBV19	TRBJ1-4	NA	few	TGTGCCAGTAGAAACCTCGTCAGGGGCCCTAATGAAAAACTGTTTTTT	CASRNLVRGPNEKLFF
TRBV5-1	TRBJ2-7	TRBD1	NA	TGCGCCAGCAGCTTTCGAAGGGGGCCCGACGAGCAGTACTTC	CASSFRRGPDEQYF